The clone carrying this TCR beta chain was detected only once. Its cognate antigen is unknown. A much larger clonotype is one base distant, so this may be a read error. These data come from a study of post-analysis software for immune sequencing data. The wider study: Progressive-relapsing, secondary progressive and relapsing-remitting multiple sclerosis were among the disease courses included.

Prepared libraries of TCR beta cDNA carried unique molecular identifiers. Researchers reported roughly 0.5 million cDNA molecules coming from approximately 0.95 to 9.8 million T cells. TCRdb recomputed calls from the PCR reads with MiXCR, one row per CDR3 protein. The sample records over 150,000 distinct CDR3 sequences, around 30% being singletons. The CDR3 covers 14 residues. Germline V gene data show CDR1 as MNHEY and CDR2 as SMNVEV (reference sequence). V was clipped by 1 base and J by 10 bases, with 17 bases between them. General study results and limits: Patients had higher frequencies than controls of roughly five TRBV segments, including TRBV5-6, TRBV5-1 and TRBV20-1.

The chain recombines TRBV27 with TRBJ2-7, with D uncertain. The specimen sequenced was blood. This sequence was found in a girl aged 5 to 17 with multiple sclerosis. Written as DNA, the CDR3 is TGTGCCAGCAGTTTATTGGTAGGGTCAGAGGCCCAGTACTTC. Its translation is CASSLLVGSEAQYF.